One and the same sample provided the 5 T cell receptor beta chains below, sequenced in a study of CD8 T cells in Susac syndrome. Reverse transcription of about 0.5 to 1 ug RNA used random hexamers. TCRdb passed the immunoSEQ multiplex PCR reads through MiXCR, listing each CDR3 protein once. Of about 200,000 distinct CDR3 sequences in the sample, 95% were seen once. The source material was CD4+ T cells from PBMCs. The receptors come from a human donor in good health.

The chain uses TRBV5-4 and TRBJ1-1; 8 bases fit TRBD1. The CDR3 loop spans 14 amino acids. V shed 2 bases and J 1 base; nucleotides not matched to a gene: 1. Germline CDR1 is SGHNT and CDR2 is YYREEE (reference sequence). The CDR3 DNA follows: TGTGCCAGCAGCTTCGGACAGGGGAACACTGAAGCTTTCTTT. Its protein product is CASSFGQGNTEAFF.

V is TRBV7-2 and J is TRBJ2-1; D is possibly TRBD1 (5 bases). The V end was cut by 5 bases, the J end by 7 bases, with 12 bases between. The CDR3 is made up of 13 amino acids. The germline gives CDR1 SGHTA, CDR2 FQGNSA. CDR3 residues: CASSGHQGNEQFF. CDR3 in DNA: TGTGCCAGCAGCGGTCATCAGGGAAATGAGCAGTTCTTC.

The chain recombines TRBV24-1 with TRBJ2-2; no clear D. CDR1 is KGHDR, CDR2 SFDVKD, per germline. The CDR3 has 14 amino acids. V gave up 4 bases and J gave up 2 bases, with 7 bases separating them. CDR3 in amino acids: CATSDHSNTGELFF. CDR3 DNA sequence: TGTGCCACCAGTGACCACAGCAACACCGGGGAGCTGTTTTTT.

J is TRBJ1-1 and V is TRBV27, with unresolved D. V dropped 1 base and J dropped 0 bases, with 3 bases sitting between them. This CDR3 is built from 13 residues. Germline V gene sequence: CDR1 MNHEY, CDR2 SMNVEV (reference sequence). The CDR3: CASSLYVNTEAFF. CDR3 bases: TGTGCCAGCAGTTTATACGTGAACACTGAAGCTTTCTTT.

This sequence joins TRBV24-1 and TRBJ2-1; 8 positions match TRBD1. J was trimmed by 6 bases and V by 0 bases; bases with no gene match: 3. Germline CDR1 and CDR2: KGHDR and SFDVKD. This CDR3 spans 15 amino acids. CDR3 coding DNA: TGTGCCACCAGTGATTTGGGGCAGGGGGCCAATGAGCAGTTCTTC. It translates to CATSDLGQGANEQFF.